The clone carrying this T cell receptor (beta chain) showed up just a few times. Its antigen remains unknown. Purity above 95% was achieved in all sorted populations. Expressed TCRB transcripts were sequenced after all isolated RNA was converted to cDNA. The data were produced by immunoSEQ multiplex PCR, yet TCRdb's version contains in-frame clones alone and is incomplete. The sample shows more than 550,000 clones, around 15% of them seen only once. The source of the sample is a study of beta chain features in type 1 diabetes. Study findings and constraints: In all four CD4+ subsets, TCRB CDR3 length was significantly, moderately reduced in type 1 diabetes.

Trimming left V 3 bases short and J 0 bases short, with 9 bases between. CDR3 length: 15 amino acids. CDR1 and CDR2 from the germline V gene are PRHDT and FYEKMQ (reference sequence). Sequencing input: naive CD4+ T cells from blood. The receptor's source is a young man with type 1 diabetes. The chain recombines TRBV13 with TRBJ2-1; D gene uncertain. The CDR3 bases are TGTGCCAGCAGCTTGTCGAGGAGCTCCTACAATGAGCAGTTCTTC. This gives the protein CASSLSRSSYNEQFF.